This TCR beta chain stems from a study of T-cell memory formation after mild COVID-19. As for the study in general: Largely, TCR clusters stayed within a single donor. General study findings and limits: Clones that got smaller from day 15 to 85 had even CD4/CD8, while clones growing later tipped toward CD4+.

Regarding this clonotype: Its antigen is currently unknown.

TCRdb redid the calling of the 5' RACE reads with MiXCR, one entry per CDR3 protein. The table shows roughly 250,000 distinct CDR3 sequences, with 15% to 20% occurring only once. Trimming pared 6 bases from V and 7 bases from J, leaving 13 bases between. The CDR3 has 14 residues. Germline assignment: CDR1 ENHRY and CDR2 SYGVKD. This chain links TRBV10-3 with TRBJ1-6, with D unclear. This sequence originates from a man younger than 30 who had mild COVID-19 (a few samples of this study predate the infection). Cell type and time point are not known. The sequencing sample was made of PBMCs or a T cell subset sorted from them (not recorded which). CDR3 nucleotides: TGTGCCATCAGGCCGTCGATCGGGAATTCACCCCTCCACTTT. It is translated as CAIRPSIGNSPLHF.